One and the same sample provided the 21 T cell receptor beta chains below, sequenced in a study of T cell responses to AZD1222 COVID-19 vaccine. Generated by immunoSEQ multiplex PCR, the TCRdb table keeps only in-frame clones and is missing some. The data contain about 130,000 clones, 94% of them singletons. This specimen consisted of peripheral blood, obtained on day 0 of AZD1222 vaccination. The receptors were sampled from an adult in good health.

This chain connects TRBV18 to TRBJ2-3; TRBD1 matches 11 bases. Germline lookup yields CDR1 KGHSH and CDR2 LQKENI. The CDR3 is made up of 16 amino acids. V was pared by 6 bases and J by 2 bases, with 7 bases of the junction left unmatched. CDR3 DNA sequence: TGTGCCAGCTCCGATGGACAGGGGGCGGTCACAGATACGCAGTATTTT. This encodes CASSDGQGAVTDTQYF.

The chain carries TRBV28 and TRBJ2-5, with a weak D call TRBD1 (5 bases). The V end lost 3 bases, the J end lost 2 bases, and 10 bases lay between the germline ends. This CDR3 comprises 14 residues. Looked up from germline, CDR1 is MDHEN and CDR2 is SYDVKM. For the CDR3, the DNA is TGTGCCAGCAGTTTTCCAGGGCTGCAAGAGACCCAGTACTTC. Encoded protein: CASSFPGLQETQYF.

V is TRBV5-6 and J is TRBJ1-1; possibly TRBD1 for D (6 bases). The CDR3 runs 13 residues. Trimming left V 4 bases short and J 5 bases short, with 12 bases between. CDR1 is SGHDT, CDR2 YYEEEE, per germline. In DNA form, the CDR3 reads TGTGCCAGCAGCCGTTCAGGGGTGACTGAAGCTTTCTTT. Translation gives CASSRSGVTEAFF.

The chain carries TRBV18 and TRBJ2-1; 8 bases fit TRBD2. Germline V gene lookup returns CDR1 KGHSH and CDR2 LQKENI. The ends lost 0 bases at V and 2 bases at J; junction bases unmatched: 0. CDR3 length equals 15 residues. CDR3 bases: TGTGCCAGCTCACCACCTAGCGGGGCCTACAATGAGCAGTTCTTC. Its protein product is CASSPPSGAYNEQFF.

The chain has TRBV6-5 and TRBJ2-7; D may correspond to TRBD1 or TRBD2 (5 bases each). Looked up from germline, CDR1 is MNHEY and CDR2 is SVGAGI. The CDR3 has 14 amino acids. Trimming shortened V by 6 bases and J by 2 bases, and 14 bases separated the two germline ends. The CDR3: CASRTGTATYEQYF. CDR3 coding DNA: TGTGCCAGCAGGACCGGGACGGCTACCTACGAGCAGTACTTC.

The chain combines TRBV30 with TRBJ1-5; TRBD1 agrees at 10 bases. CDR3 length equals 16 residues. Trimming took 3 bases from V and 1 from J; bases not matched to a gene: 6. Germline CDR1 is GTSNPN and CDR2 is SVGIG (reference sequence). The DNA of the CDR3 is TGTGCCTGGAGCAAGGACAGGGGGGGAAGCAATCAGCCCCAGCATTTT. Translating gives CAWSKDRGGSNQPQHF.

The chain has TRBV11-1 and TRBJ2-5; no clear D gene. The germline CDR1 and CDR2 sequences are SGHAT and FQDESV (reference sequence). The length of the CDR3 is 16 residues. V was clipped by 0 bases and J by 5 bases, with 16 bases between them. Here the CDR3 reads CASSLALGPSRETQYF. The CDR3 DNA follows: TGTGCCAGCAGCTTAGCGCTGGGTCCCTCGAGGGAGACCCAGTACTTC.

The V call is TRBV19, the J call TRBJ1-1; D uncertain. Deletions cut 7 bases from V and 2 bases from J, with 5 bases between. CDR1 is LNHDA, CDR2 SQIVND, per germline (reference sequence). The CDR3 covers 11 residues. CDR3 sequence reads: CASTTNTEAFF. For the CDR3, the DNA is TGTGCCAGTACGACAAACACTGAAGCTTTCTTT.

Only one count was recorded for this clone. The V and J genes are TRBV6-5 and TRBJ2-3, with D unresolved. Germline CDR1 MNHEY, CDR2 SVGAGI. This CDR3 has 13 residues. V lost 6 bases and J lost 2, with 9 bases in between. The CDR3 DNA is TGTGCCAGCAGGCACAGATCCACAGATACGCAGTATTTT. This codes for CASRHRSTDTQYF.

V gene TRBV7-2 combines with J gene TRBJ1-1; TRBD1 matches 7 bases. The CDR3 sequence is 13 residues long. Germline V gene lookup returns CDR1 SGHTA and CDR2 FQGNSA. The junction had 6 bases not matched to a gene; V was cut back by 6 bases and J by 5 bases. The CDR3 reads CASSSGGRTEAFF. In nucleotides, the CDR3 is TGTGCCAGCAGTTCAGGGGGTAGGACTGAAGCTTTCTTT.

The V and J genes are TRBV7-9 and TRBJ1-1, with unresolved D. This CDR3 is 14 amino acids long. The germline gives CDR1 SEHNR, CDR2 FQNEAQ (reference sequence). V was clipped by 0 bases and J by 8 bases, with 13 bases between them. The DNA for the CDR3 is TGTGCCAGCAGCTTAGCGCTCGGTGAGGCAGAAGCTTTCTTT. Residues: CASSLALGEAEAFF.

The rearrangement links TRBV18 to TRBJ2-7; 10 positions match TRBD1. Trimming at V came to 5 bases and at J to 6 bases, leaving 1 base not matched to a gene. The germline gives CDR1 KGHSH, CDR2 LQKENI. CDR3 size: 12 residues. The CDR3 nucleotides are TGTGCCAGCTCAAGGACAGGGGGCGAGCAGTACTTC. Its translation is CASSRTGGEQYF.

CDR3 nucleotide sequence: TGTGCCAGCAGCCCGGGTGTGGGACAGCGCCCCTATGGCTACACCTTC. Translated: CASSPGVGQRPYGYTF. The chain combines TRBV11-2 with TRBJ1-2, with TRBD1 identical over 7 bases. Germline V CDR1 and CDR2: SGHAT, FQNNGV. V shed 5 bases, J shed 4 bases, and the junction held 13 bases outside the gene matches. CDR3 length: 16 residues.

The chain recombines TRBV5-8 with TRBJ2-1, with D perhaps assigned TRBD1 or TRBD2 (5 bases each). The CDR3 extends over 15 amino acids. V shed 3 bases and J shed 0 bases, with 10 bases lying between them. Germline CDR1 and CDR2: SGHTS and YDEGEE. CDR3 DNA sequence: TGTGCCAGCAGCTCCAGAGGGACCTCCTACAATGAGCAGTTCTTC. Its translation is CASSSRGTSYNEQFF.

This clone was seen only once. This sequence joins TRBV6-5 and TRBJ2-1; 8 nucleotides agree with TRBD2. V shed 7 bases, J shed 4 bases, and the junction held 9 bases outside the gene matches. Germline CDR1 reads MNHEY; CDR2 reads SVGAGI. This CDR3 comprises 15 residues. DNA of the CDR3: TGTGCCAGCACGCCCAGCCGGGAGGGGTACAATGAGCAGTTCTTC. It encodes CASTPSREGYNEQFF.

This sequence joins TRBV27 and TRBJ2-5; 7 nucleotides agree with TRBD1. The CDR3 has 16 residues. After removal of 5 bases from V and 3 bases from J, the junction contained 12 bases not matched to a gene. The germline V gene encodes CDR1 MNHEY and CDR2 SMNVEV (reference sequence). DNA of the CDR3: TGTGCCAGCAGTCCCTGGGTAGGGGGCGGTGAAGAGACCCAGTACTTC. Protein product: CASSPWVGGGEETQYF.

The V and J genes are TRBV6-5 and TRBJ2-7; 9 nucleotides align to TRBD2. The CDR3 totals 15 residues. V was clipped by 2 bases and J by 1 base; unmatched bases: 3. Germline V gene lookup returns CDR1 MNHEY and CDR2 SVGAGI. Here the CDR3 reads CASSYGGGGSYEQYF. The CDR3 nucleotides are TGTGCCAGCAGTTACGGCGGGGGGGGTTCCTACGAGCAGTACTTC.

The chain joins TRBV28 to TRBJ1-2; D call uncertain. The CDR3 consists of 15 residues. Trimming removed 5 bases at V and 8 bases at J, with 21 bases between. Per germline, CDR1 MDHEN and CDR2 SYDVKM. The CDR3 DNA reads TGTGCCAGCAGTCTCACGGAAAGGACGTCTTTGGGCTACACCTTC. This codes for CASSLTERTSLGYTF.

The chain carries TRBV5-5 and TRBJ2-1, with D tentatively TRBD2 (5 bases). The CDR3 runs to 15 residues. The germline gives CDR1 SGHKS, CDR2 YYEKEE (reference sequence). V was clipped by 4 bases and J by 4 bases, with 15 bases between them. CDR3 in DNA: TGTGCCAGCAGCCCCAGCGGAACTAAGTACAATGAGCAGTTCTTC. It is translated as CASSPSGTKYNEQFF.

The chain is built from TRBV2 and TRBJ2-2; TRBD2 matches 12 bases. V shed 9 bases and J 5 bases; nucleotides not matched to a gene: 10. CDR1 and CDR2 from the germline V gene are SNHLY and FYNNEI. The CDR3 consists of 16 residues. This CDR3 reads CASTPTSGSLTGELFF. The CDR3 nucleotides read TGTGCCAGTACTCCGACTAGCGGGAGTTTAACCGGGGAGCTGTTTTTT.

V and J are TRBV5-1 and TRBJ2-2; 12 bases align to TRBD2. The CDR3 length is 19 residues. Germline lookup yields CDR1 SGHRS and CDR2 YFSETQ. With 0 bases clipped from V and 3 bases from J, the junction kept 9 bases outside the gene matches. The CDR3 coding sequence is TGCGCCAGCAGCTTGGCCTCCCTAGCGGGAGGGCGCGACACCGGGGAGCTGTTTTTT. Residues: CASSLASLAGGRDTGELFF.